This is a list of T cell receptor beta chains from one sample in a study of cytomegalovirus exposure and HLA in healthy donors. The protocol was immunoSEQ multiplex PCR, while the TCRdb copy is restricted to in-frame clones and leaves out a portion. The sample shows 90,000 or so clones, 55% to 70% of them seen only once. The sample taken for sequencing was PBMCs. The receptors here all came from a boy aged 5-17 years in good health and CMV-seropositive. The CDR3 runs from the conserved cysteine through the conserved F or W. The D gene is left open where the match is weak. Only part of the rows carry a size: once, few, many, or a class if the clone is expanded.

clone_size | j_call | d_call | v_call | cdr3_nt | cdr3_aa
NA | TRBJ2-3 | TRBD2 | TRBV28 | TGTGCCAGCAGTTCTAGCGGGAAAACCACAGATACGCAGTATTTT | CASSSSGKTTDTQYF
once | TRBJ2-7 | TRBD2 | TRBV30 | TGTGCCTGGAGGCCGCCCCCCACTAGCGGGGTGTACGAGCAGTACTTC | CAWRPPPTSGVYEQYF
NA | TRBJ2-5 | NA | TRBV5-1 | TGCGCCAGCAGGACCACGGAGTTTCTGGAGACCCAGTACTTC | CASRTTEFLETQYF
NA | TRBJ2-7 | NA | TRBV5-1 | TGCGCCAGCAGCTTGGGCCAGGGAAGAGAGCAGTACTTC | CASSLGQGREQYF
NA | TRBJ1-1 | NA | TRBV18 | TGTGCCAGCTCACCAGTCGAACAGGCAAACACTGAAGCTTTCTTT | CASSPVEQANTEAFF
NA | TRBJ2-7 | TRBD1 | TRBV6-5 | TGTGCCAGCAGGTGGACAGGGGGAAACGAGCAGTACTTC | CASRWTGGNEQYF
NA | TRBJ1-1 | NA | TRBV25-1 | TGTGCCAGCTTGGAGGGTGGAGGGACTGAAGCTTTCTTT | CASLEGGGTEAFF
NA | TRBJ1-3 | NA | TRBV7-3 | TGTGCCAGCAGCTTGGGAGGCTCTGGAAACACCATATATTTT | CASSLGGSGNTIYF
few | TRBJ1-2 | NA | TRBV30 | TGTGCCTGGAGTCCGGGGACACTTAACTATGGCTACACCTTC | CAWSPGTLNYGYTF
NA | TRBJ1-1 | NA | TRBV27 | TGTGCCAGCAGTCGAACAGTACCGACGACAGACGTTAACACTGAAGCTTTCTTT | CASSRTVPTTDVNTEAFF
NA | TRBJ2-2 | TRBD2 | TRBV5-1 | TGCGCCAGCAGCCTACTAGCGGGGGTTCCCACCGGGGAGCTGTTTTTT | CASSLLAGVPTGELFF
NA | TRBJ2-2 | TRBD1 | TRBV6-1 | TGTGCCAGCAGGGGACAGGGCGTCGGGGAGCTGTTTTTT | CASRGQGVGELFF
NA | TRBJ1-4 | NA | TRBV18 | TGTGCCAGCTCCCCTACGCCAGGGAATGAAAAACTGTTTTTT | CASSPTPGNEKLFF
NA | TRBJ2-1 | NA | TRBV19 | TGTGCCAGTAGTAGAGCGCCCTACAATGAGCAGTTCTTC | CASSRAPYNEQFF
NA | TRBJ2-4 | NA | TRBV29-1 | TGCAGCGTTGAAGTAGTCAACATTCAGTACTTC | CSVEVVNIQYF
once | TRBJ2-2 | TRBD1 | TRBV5-4 | TGTGCCAGCAGCCGTCCGGGGACAGGGAACACCGGGGAGCTGTTTTTT | CASSRPGTGNTGELFF
NA | TRBJ1-5 | NA | TRBV6-1 | TGTGCCAGCAGTGAATTTACAGGGCACATCAATCAGCCCCAGAATTTT | CASSEFTGHINQPQNF
NA | TRBJ2-5 | TRBD1 | TRBV18 | TGTGCCAGCTCACCACCGGGACAGGGGTTGGAGACCCAGTACTTC | CASSPPGQGLETQYF
NA | TRBJ1-1 | TRBD1 | TRBV2 | TGTGCCAGCAGTGGGGGACAGGGGGGGAACACTGAAGCTTTCTTT | CASSGGQGGNTEAFF
few | TRBJ2-1 | TRBD1 | TRBV6-1 | TGTGCCAGCAGTGAAAGGACAGGGGGCGTTTATGAGCAGTTCTTC | CASSERTGGVYEQFF
NA | TRBJ2-3 | TRBD2 | TRBV5-1 | TGCGCCAGCAGCTCCCGACTAGCGGGGAGCACAGATACGCAGTATTTT | CASSSRLAGSTDTQYF
NA | TRBJ2-3 | TRBD2 | TRBV6-4 | TGTGCCAGCAGTGTTAGCGGGGAAAGCACAGATACGCAGTATTTT | CASSVSGESTDTQYF
NA | TRBJ2-5 | NA | TRBV7-9 | TGTGCCAGCAGCTTAATGTTGCAGGGCGGGGTAGTAGAGACCCAGTACTTC | CASSLMLQGGVVETQYF
NA | TRBJ2-1 | NA | TRBV28 | TGTGCCAGCAGCCCCCCCGGCGGGTTCTCCTACAATGAGCAGTTCTTC | CASSPPGGFSYNEQFF
NA | TRBJ2-3 | NA | TRBV6-5 | TGTGCCAGCCGGCGGGGATCCACAGATACGCAGTATTTT | CASRRGSTDTQYF
few | TRBJ2-2 | TRBD2 | TRBV2 | TGTGCCAGCTCGGGGACTAGGAACACCGGGGAGCTGTTTTTT | CASSGTRNTGELFF
NA | TRBJ1-3 | NA | TRBV7-3 | TGTGCCAGCAGCTTATACCTTGGAGACACCATATATTTT | CASSLYLGDTIYF
few | TRBJ2-3 | TRBD2 | TRBV7-3 | TGTGCCAGCAGCTTGCGGGGGGGCACAGATACGCAGTATTTT | CASSLRGGTDTQYF
NA | TRBJ1-1 | NA | TRBV21-1 | TGTGCCAGCAGCAAACGAGGGGGATTATCGAACACTGAAGCTTTCTTT | CASSKRGGLSNTEAFF
NA | TRBJ2-3 | TRBD2 | TRBV5-8 | TGTGCCAGCAGCTCGGAGCGACTAGCGGGGGACACAGATACGCAGTATTTT | CASSSERLAGDTDTQYF
NA | TRBJ1-5 | NA | TRBV7-6 | TGTGCCAGCAGCCCCGGTAGCCAGCAGCCCCAGAATTTT | CASSPGSQQPQNF
NA | TRBJ1-3 | TRBD1 | TRBV2 | TGTGCCACCGCAGCGACAGGGGGCCTTGGAAACACCATATATTTT | CATAATGGLGNTIYF
few | TRBJ2-3 | NA | TRBV14 | TGTGCCAGCAGCCCTTCGAGGGCTTCGCAGTATTTT | CASSPSRASQYF
NA | TRBJ1-2 | TRBD1 | TRBV5-1 | TGCGCCAGCAGTCAAGGACAGGGGAGCTACCCCTTC | CASSQGQGSYPF
NA | TRBJ1-2 | NA | TRBV6-1 | TGTGCCAGCAGTGGCGGTAGGACAGCTAACTATGGCTACACCTTC | CASSGGRTANYGYTF
few | TRBJ1-6 | NA | TRBV14 | TGTGCCAGCAGGGACAGCCCAATTTCACCCCTCCACTTT | CASRDSPISPLHF
NA | TRBJ1-1 | NA | TRBV27 | TGTGCCAGCAGGCAGGGTTTTACTGAAGCTTTCTTT | CASRQGFTEAFF
NA | TRBJ1-4 | TRBD1 | TRBV5-5 | TGTGCCAGCAGCTCTTTACCGCAGACAGGGTACACTAATGAAAAACTGTTTTTT | CASSSLPQTGYTNEKLFF
once | TRBJ2-3 | TRBD2 | TRBV29-1 | TGCAGCGTTGCCGGGACTAGCGGGACGGTAGATACGCAGTATTTT | CSVAGTSGTVDTQYF
NA | TRBJ2-7 | TRBD2 | TRBV18 | TGTGCCAGCTCACCGATTAGCCTAGCGGGAACTACCTTCCCTACGACGCAGTACTTC | CASSPISLAGTTFPTTQYF
NA | TRBJ2-7 | NA | TRBV10-1 | TGCGCCAGCAGTGGTCTGAGGGTGAGTGAGCAGTACTTC | CASSGLRVSEQYF
NA | TRBJ1-1 | NA | TRBV28 | TGTGCCAGCAGTGACAACCGTCGGGACAAAGCTTTCTTT | CASSDNRRDKAFF
NA | TRBJ2-5 | NA | TRBV27 | TGTGCCAGCAGTTTAGGACTGCAAGAGACCCAGTACTTC | CASSLGLQETQYF
NA | TRBJ2-7 | NA | TRBV2 | TGTGCCAGCGACACCCGCTACGAGCAGTACTTC | CASDTRYEQYF
NA | TRBJ1-2 | TRBD1 | TRBV27 | TGTGCCAGCAGTTTTACAGGGGGGATAATCTATGGCTACACCTTC | CASSFTGGIIYGYTF
once | TRBJ1-2 | NA | TRBV30 | TGTGCCTGGAGTGTACTCATCCGAGCTAACTATGGCTACACCTTC | CAWSVLIRANYGYTF
NA | TRBJ2-1 | NA | TRBV7-9 | TGTGCCAGCAGCTGGGGCGTAAGAGTGCCGAGCTCCTACAATGAGCAGTTCTTC | CASSWGVRVPSSYNEQFF
NA | TRBJ2-7 | TRBD2 | TRBV5-5 | TGTGCCAGCAGCTTGGACGGGACTAGCCCCTACGAGCAGTACTTC | CASSLDGTSPYEQYF
NA | TRBJ1-2 | NA | TRBV4-2 | TGTGCCAGCAGCCCTTCAGGGGATGGCTACACCTTC | CASSPSGDGYTF
few | TRBJ1-3 | NA | TRBV7-8 | TGTGCCAGCCAGCTTAGTACAGTAAGCTCTGGAAACACCATATATTTT | CASQLSTVSSGNTIYF
NA | TRBJ2-1 | TRBD1 | TRBV29-1 | TGCAGCGTGAGAACCGGGACAGGGGCCAACAATGAGCAGTTCTTC | CSVRTGTGANNEQFF
NA | TRBJ1-1 | NA | TRBV30 | TGTGCCTGGAGTGTAACTACAGGGAACACTGAAGCTTTCTTT | CAWSVTTGNTEAFF
NA | TRBJ1-1 | NA | TRBV5-1 | TGCGCCAGCAGCTGGGGTACAGCGGACACTGAAGCTTTCTTT | CASSWGTADTEAFF
NA | TRBJ2-7 | NA | TRBV6-5 | TGTGCCACTACTGATGCGGGAAAGTCCTACGAGCAGTACTTC | CATTDAGKSYEQYF
NA | TRBJ2-5 | NA | TRBV2 | TGTGCCAGCAGTGCGAGGACAAAGCAAGAGACCCAGTACTTC | CASSARTKQETQYF
few | TRBJ1-5 | TRBD1 | TRBV30 | TGTGCCTGGAGACTTAATCCGGGACAGAAATTCCCTAGCAATCAGCCCCAGCATTTT | CAWRLNPGQKFPSNQPQHF
NA | TRBJ2-1 | TRBD1 | TRBV25-1 | TGTGCCAGCAGTGAATTTTTTTACAGGACAGGATCGTCGGATGAGCAGTTCTTC | CASSEFFYRTGSSDEQFF
NA | TRBJ1-6 | NA | TRBV6-5 | TGTGCCAGCAGACGGGAGGGGGGGTATAATTCACCCCTCCACTTT | CASRREGGYNSPLHF
NA | TRBJ1-1 | NA | TRBV2 | TGTGCCACCCTTTCGCCGGTGAACACTGAAGCTTTCTTT | CATLSPVNTEAFF